These 27 T cell receptor beta chains were sequenced from one sample in a study of early T cells in non-severe SARS-CoV-2 infection. MiXCR was run by TCRdb on the 5' RACE reads, yielding one entry per CDR3 protein. The sample has tens of thousands of distinct CDR3 sequences, approximately 9.1% seen once. The specimen comprised whole blood, sampled at baseline. Source of these receptors: an adult who was a healthcare worker with PCR-confirmed SARS-CoV-2 infection or an uninfected control (not recorded which).

This clonotype was recorded a few times. V gene TRBV18 combines with J gene TRBJ2-7; D is possibly TRBD1 (6 bases). CDR1 and CDR2 from the germline V gene are KGHSH and LQKENI. The CDR3 has 14 residues. Trimming removed 0 bases from V and 7 bases from J, with 13 bases in between. CDR3 sequence reads: CASSPPEQGREQYF. In DNA form, the CDR3 reads TGTGCCAGCTCACCACCGGAACAGGGAAGGGAGCAGTACTTC.

This clonotype turned up a few times. The rearrangement joins TRBV19 to TRBJ1-2, with a tentative D call TRBD1 (6 bases). The length of the CDR3 is 15 residues. The germline V gene has CDR1 LNHDA and CDR2 SQIVND (reference sequence). Trimming took 6 bases from V and 0 from J, leaving 14 bases between them. The CDR3 here is CASSPGQYPNYGYTF. The CDR3, as DNA: TGTGCCAGTAGCCCCGGACAGTACCCTAACTATGGCTACACCTTC.

The chain recombines TRBV11-2 with TRBJ1-5; unclear D gene. This CDR3 is 13 amino acids long. The ends were cut back, 0 bases at V and 7 bases at J, with 7 bases in the middle. Germline V lookup: CDR1 SGHAT, CDR2 FQNNGV. DNA of the CDR3: TGTGCCAGCAGCTTAGATCTAGGCCAGCCCCAGCATTTT. Residues: CASSLDLGQPQHF. Variable domain in full (rest from reference TRBV11-2 and TRBJ1-5): EAGVAQSPRYKIIEKRQSVAFWCNPISGHATLYWYQQILGQGPKLLIQFQNNGVVDDSQLPKDRFSAERLKGVDSTLKIQPAKLEDSAVYLCASSLDLGQPQHFGDGTRLSIL.

This chain joins TRBV28 and TRBJ2-7; TRBD1 agrees at 12 bases. The CDR3 contains 15 residues. Germline-derived CDR1 and CDR2 are MDHEN and SYDVKM. J was trimmed by 8 bases and V by 5 bases; bases with no gene match: 10. CDR3 nucleotide sequence: TGTGCCAGCAGTCCGCCGGGGGGGACAGGGGGCAAGCAGTACTTC. Translation: CASSPPGGTGGKQYF.

This clonotype was detected many times. The rearrangement joins TRBV28 to TRBJ1-5; D gene ambiguous. V lost 2 bases and J 4 bases, leaving 6 bases between the germline ends. This CDR3 has 13 amino acids. Germline V gene lookup returns CDR1 MDHEN and CDR2 SYDVKM. CDR3 sequence reads: CASSLAGNQPQHF. The CDR3 DNA reads TGTGCCAGCAGTTTAGCTGGGAATCAGCCCCAGCATTTT.

This clonotype was found many times. The J gene is TRBJ2-2, the V gene TRBV28; D unresolved. The germline V gene encodes CDR1 MDHEN and CDR2 SYDVKM. This CDR3 contains 13 residues. V was cut by 8 bases and J by 0 bases, with 7 bases left in between. The CDR3 region has the DNA TGTGCCAGCGAACCAGCGAACACCGGGGAGCTGTTTTTT. This sequence encodes CASEPANTGELFF.

This clonotype has ten or more counts. The chain combines TRBV20-1 with TRBJ2-7; D is perhaps TRBD1 (7 bases). The CDR3 extends over 13 amino acids. Trimming cost V 8 bases and J 5 bases, with 19 bases left between them. In germline, CDR1 is DFQATT, CDR2 SNEGSKA (reference sequence). The CDR3 region has the DNA TGCAGTTCAGAACGTCCAGGGGGGAACGAGCAGTACTTC. Protein: CSSERPGGNEQYF.

This clonotype is medium-sized by share. This chain joins TRBV29-1 and TRBJ2-5; 8 bases line up with TRBD1. The V gene's germline CDR1 is SQVTM and CDR2 ANQGSEA. This CDR3 region has 13 residues. V shed 1 base, J shed 6 bases, and the junction held 4 bases outside the gene matches. The CDR3: CSVEVGQGKTQYF. In DNA, the CDR3 is TGCAGCGTTGAAGTCGGACAGGGAAAGACCCAGTACTTC.

The genes are TRBV28 and TRBJ2-7; D tentatively reads TRBD1 or TRBD2 (5 bases each). V was clipped by 5 bases and J by 3 bases, with 14 bases between them. The germline CDR1 and CDR2 sequences are MDHEN and SYDVKM. The CDR3 loop spans 14 amino acids. The CDR3 sequence: CASSARGPLYEQYF. DNA for the CDR3: TGTGCCAGCAGTGCTAGGGGACCTCTCTACGAGCAGTACTTC.

V usage is TRBV2 and J usage is TRBJ2-7, with D unresolved. The CDR3 runs 12 residues. Germline V gene sequence: CDR1 SNHLY, CDR2 FYNNEI. Trimming left V 6 bases short and J 4 bases short, with 10 bases between. The CDR3 DNA reads TGTGCCAGCAGAACAACTGGGTACGAGCAGTACTTC. Translated, it gives CASRTTGYEQYF.

V is TRBV5-1 and J is TRBJ1-4; D gene unclear. This CDR3 spans 14 amino acids. With 0 bases removed from V and 0 bases from J, the gap between germline ends came to 3 bases. In germline, CDR1 is SGHRS, CDR2 YFSETQ. CDR3 nucleotide sequence: TGCGCCAGCAGCTTGGACACAACTAATGAAAAACTGTTTTTT. Residues: CASSLDTTNEKLFF.

This clonotype was recorded many times. V usage is TRBV12-3 or TRBV12-4 and J usage is TRBJ2-1, with TRBD2 identical over 11 bases. V dropped 3 bases and J dropped 6; count of bases not matched to a gene: 10. CDR3 length: 17 residues. The CDR3 DNA follows: TGTGCCAGCAGTTTCTTCCAACTAGCGGGAGCCTTCAATGAGCAGTTCTTC. This encodes CASSFFQLAGAFNEQFF.

Ten or more counts support this clonotype. This chain joins TRBV28 and TRBJ2-5, with D perhaps TRBD1 (6 bases). The V end was cut by 8 bases, the J end by 4 bases, with 14 bases between. Germline V lookup: CDR1 MDHEN, CDR2 SYDVKM. CDR3 size: 13 residues. In nucleotides, the CDR3 is TGTGCCAGCGCTCAGGGGTCCCCAGAGACCCAGTACTTC. Translated: CASAQGSPETQYF. The variable domain in full, with the rest retrieved from reference TRBV28 and TRBJ2-5, is DVKVTQSSRYLVKRTGEKVFLECVQDMDHENMFWYRQDPGLGLRLIYFSYDVKMKEKGDIPEGYSVSREKKERFSLILESASTNQTSMYLCASAQGSPETQYFGPGTRLLVL.

This clonotype was seen a single time. This sequence joins TRBV7-9 and TRBJ1-2; D is uncertain. Germline V gene data show CDR1 as SEHNR and CDR2 as FQNEAQ (reference sequence). Trimming took 0 bases from V and 2 from J, leaving 4 bases between them. This CDR3 spans 13 amino acids. In DNA form, the CDR3 reads TGTGCCAGCAGCTTAGCGGTAAACTATGGCTACACCTTC. Its protein is CASSLAVNYGYTF.

The chain joins TRBV9 to TRBJ1-1; TRBD1 might be the D (5 bases). V lost 4 bases and J 5 bases, leaving 15 bases between the germline ends. Germline values: CDR1 SGDLS, CDR2 YYNGEE. This CDR3 has 14 residues. CDR3 loop: CASSQTWGDTEAFF. The CDR3 region has the DNA TGTGCCAGCAGCCAGACCTGGGGGGATACTGAAGCTTTCTTT.

This clonotype was recorded at least ten times. The chain joins TRBV2 to TRBJ1-1, with D perhaps TRBD1 (5 bases). This CDR3 comprises 13 residues. V was pared by 4 bases and J by 1 base, with 7 bases between. Germline V CDR1 and CDR2: SNHLY, FYNNEI. Written as DNA, the CDR3 is TGTGCCAGCAGTGTTACAGGGAACACTGAAGCTTTCTTT. Its translation: CASSVTGNTEAFF.

This clonotype was found many times. The rearrangement joins TRBV3-1 to TRBJ1-1; D unresolved. Per germline, CDR1 LGHDT and CDR2 YNNKEL (reference sequence). CDR3 size: 13 residues. Trimming took 3 bases from V and 0 from J, leaving 5 bases between them. CDR3 in amino acids: CASSHPLNTEAFF. CDR3 DNA sequence: TGTGCCAGCAGCCACCCCCTGAACACTGAAGCTTTCTTT. The full variable domain, completed using reference TRBV3-1 and TRBJ1-1, is DTAVSQTPKYLVTQMGNDKSIKCEQNLGHDTMYWYKQDSKKFLKIMFSYNNKELIINETVPNRFSPKSPDKAHLNLHINSLELGDSAVYFCASSHPLNTEAFFGQGTRLTVV.

The chain employs TRBV3-1 and TRBJ2-1, with TRBD2 matching over 7 bases. The V gene end was trimmed by 3 bases and the J gene end by 0 bases; junction bases not matched to a gene: 11. This CDR3 has 18 amino acids. Germline V gene sequence: CDR1 LGHDT, CDR2 YNNKEL (reference sequence). CDR3 DNA: TGTGCCAGCAGCCAGGGGCCTAGCGGAGAACGCTCCTACAATGAGCAGTTCTTC. Encoded protein: CASSQGPSGERSYNEQFF.

Ten or more counts support this clonotype. This chain connects TRBV20-1 to TRBJ1-2; TRBD1 matches 7 bases. Trimming cost V 3 bases and J 0 bases; bases outside gene matches: 4. The CDR3 runs to 14 residues. Looked up from germline, CDR1 is DFQATT and CDR2 is SNEGSKA (reference sequence). CDR3 sequence reads: CSASGTVSNYGYTF. DNA for the CDR3: TGCAGTGCTAGCGGGACAGTTTCTAACTATGGCTACACCTTC.

The V call is TRBV20-1, the J call TRBJ2-3; D tentatively reads TRBD1 or TRBD2 (7 bases each). Germline V lookup: CDR1 DFQATT, CDR2 SNEGSKA (reference sequence). The CDR3 consists of 14 residues. V lost 5 bases and J 5 bases, leaving 17 bases between the germline ends. This chain's CDR3 is CSAETGRELDTQYF. CDR3 DNA: TGCAGTGCTGAGACAGGGAGGGAGCTAGATACGCAGTATTTT.

This clonotype occurred many times. CDR3 region: CASSASGSQPQHF. The CDR3 nucleotides are TGTGCCAGCAGTGCCTCTGGGAGCCAGCCCCAGCATTTT. This chain connects TRBV6-1 to TRBJ1-5; D is unclear. The germline CDR1 and CDR2 sequences are MNHNS and SASEGT. The CDR3 is made up of 13 amino acids. Trimming took 4 bases from V and 7 from J, leaving 11 bases between them.

This clonotype came up many times. The chain carries TRBV19 and TRBJ1-2, with 11 positions matching TRBD1. V lost 3 bases to trimming and J lost 4 bases; unmatched junction nucleotides: 13. Germline assignment: CDR1 LNHDA and CDR2 SQIVND (reference sequence). There are 18 residues in the CDR3. The CDR3 reads CASSIRRGTGGFGYGYTF. CDR3 coding DNA: TGTGCCAGTAGTATTCGACGTGGGACAGGGGGTTTTGGCTATGGCTACACCTTC.

The chain couples TRBV28 to TRBJ2-2; D remains ambiguous. Germline assignment: CDR1 MDHEN and CDR2 SYDVKM. V was shortened by 6 bases and J by 5 bases, with 10 bases between the two germline ends. The length of the CDR3 is 13 residues. The CDR3 is CASSLYKTGELFF. CDR3 nucleotides: TGTGCCAGCAGCCTATACAAAACCGGGGAGCTGTTTTTT.

This clonotype was seen only a few times. This chain uses TRBV18 with TRBJ1-2; 8 bases are shared with TRBD1. Unmatched junction bases numbered 12, after V lost 3 bases and J lost 6 bases. Germline V gene lookup returns CDR1 KGHSH and CDR2 LQKENI. The length of the CDR3 is 16 residues. Here the CDR3 reads CASSPNRTGRRDGYTF. The CDR3 nucleotides read TGTGCCAGCTCACCCAATCGGACAGGGCGACGCGATGGCTACACCTTC.

This sequence joins TRBV20-1 and TRBJ2-7; D possibly corresponds to TRBD1 (6 bases). The V end lost 4 bases, the J end lost 4 bases, and 17 bases lay between the germline ends. Germline-derived CDR1 and CDR2 are DFQATT and SNEGSKA (reference sequence). CDR3 size: 14 residues. Here the CDR3 DNA reads TGCAGTGCTATTTTCCAGGGGAGAGGGTACGAGCAGTACTTC. As protein: CSAIFQGRGYEQYF.

This clonotype is medium-sized in the sample. The chain combines TRBV5-4 with TRBJ1-2, with D tentatively TRBD1 (6 bases). The germline V gene has CDR1 SGHNT and CDR2 YYREEE (reference sequence). The V end lost 5 bases, the J end lost 0 bases, and 11 bases lay between the germline ends. This CDR3 has 14 amino acids. This chain's CDR3 is CASSLQGSNYGYTF. The CDR3, as DNA: TGTGCCAGCAGTCTACAGGGTTCTAACTATGGCTACACCTTC.

This clonotype was seen a few times. Here the CDR3 DNA reads TGCAGTGCTGGGGACAGGGGTTCCTACGAGCAGTACTTC. It encodes CSAGDRGSYEQYF. This chain joins TRBV20-1 and TRBJ2-7; 10 bases line up with TRBD1. The V and J ends lost 5 bases and 1 base, in that order; junction bases with no gene match: 2. The length of the CDR3 is 13 residues. Per germline, CDR1 DFQATT and CDR2 SNEGSKA (reference sequence).